This T cell receptor beta chain was sequenced for a study of blood T cells in healthy people across ages. Study results and caveats: Possibly, changes in expanded clonotypes were confounded because donor CMV status was unknown.

Researchers collected around 11 milliliters of peripheral blood from every single donor. No fewer than 5.5 micrograms of total RNA were isolated from every sample. Turning to this clonotype: The antigen is unknown.

It was with a sample-barcoded 5' primer and a J-beta primer mix that a second PCR of roughly 6 to 12 cycles was run. Tagging of each cDNA molecule was performed by a template-switch adaptor with 12 random nucleotides. A single record per CDR3 protein comes from TCRdb applying MiXCR to the 5' RACE reads. The profile shows over 300,000 distinct CDR3 sequences, 52% of them singletons. The V gene lost 1 base and the J gene lost 0 bases, with 13 bases spanning the gap. Germline V gene data show CDR1 as SGHAT and CDR2 as FQNNGV. The CDR3 runs to 16 residues. The chain recombines TRBV11-2 with TRBJ2-7, with TRBD2 as a possible D gene (5 bases). Sample: blood. The TCR sequence derives from a man in his 60s in good health. CDR3 sequence: CASSLGGSHSSYEQYF. The DNA of the CDR3 is TGTGCCAGCAGCTTAGGAGGGAGCCATAGCTCCTACGAGCAGTACTTC. The variable domain in full, with the rest retrieved from reference TRBV11-2 and TRBJ2-7, is EAGVAQSPRYKIIEKRQSVAFWCNPISGHATLYWYQQILGQGPKLLIQFQNNGVVDDSQLPKDRFSAERLKGVDSTLKIQPAKLEDSAVYLCASSLGGSHSSYEQYFGPGTRLTVT.